A selection of T cell receptor beta chains follows, all from one sample in a study of blood T cell repertoires in COVID-19. The assay was immunoSEQ multiplex PCR, and TCRdb's table has in-frame clones only and misses some. Here the sample spans some 200,000 clones, 86% being singletons. Sequenced: peripheral blood. Source of these receptors: a man aged 80 or over with acute or convalescent COVID-19. CDR3s include the opening cysteine and the closing phenylalanine or tryptophan. Fields, in order: V gene, clone size, D gene, J gene, CDR3 DNA, CDR3 protein. D genes are given only for firm matches. Some rows mark clone size as missing; the rest say once, few, many or name a class of expanded clone.

TRBV19	NA	NA	TRBJ1-1	TGTGCCAGTAGTATCTTTTCTGAAGCTTTCTTT	CASSIFSEAFF
TRBV5-1	NA	NA	TRBJ2-2	TGCGCCAGCAGTATCAGAAACACCGGGGAGCTGTTTTTT	CASSIRNTGELFF
TRBV12-3/TRBV12-4	NA	NA	TRBJ1-1	TGTGCCAGCAGTTTTCCCGGGACTGAAGCTTTCTTT	CASSFPGTEAFF
TRBV3-1/TRBV3-2	NA	TRBD1	TRBJ1-6	TGTGCCAGCAGGGCCGGGACAGATAATTCACCCCTCCACTTT	CASRAGTDNSPLHF
TRBV6-6	NA	TRBD1	TRBJ1-4	TGTGCCAGCACTCGGGACAGGGACGAAAAACTGTTTTTT	CASTRDRDEKLFF
TRBV19	NA	NA	TRBJ2-1	TGTGCCAGTAGTATAGGATTGATGAGCTCCTACAATGAGCAGTTCTTC	CASSIGLMSSYNEQFF
TRBV9	once	TRBD1	TRBJ2-3	TGTGCCAGCAGCCCTCGCCTCGGGACAGGGGGAGCAGATACGCAGTATTTT	CASSPRLGTGGADTQYF
TRBV14	NA	NA	TRBJ2-2	TGTGCCAGCAGCCAACAGCGGGTGACCGGGGAGCTGTTTTTT	CASSQQRVTGELFF
TRBV7-9	NA	NA	TRBJ2-1	TGTGCCAGCAGCCCTCTAGGAGGGAGCGCCTACAATGAGCAGTTCTTC	CASSPLGGSAYNEQFF
TRBV29-1	NA	NA	TRBJ2-3	TGCAGCGTTGGCCCAGGGATTAGCACAGATACGCAGTATTTT	CSVGPGISTDTQYF
TRBV9	NA	TRBD2	TRBJ2-1	TGTGCCAGCAGCCCCCGCGGGAGCTCCTACAATGAGCAGTTCTTC	CASSPRGSSYNEQFF
TRBV19	once	NA	TRBJ1-2	TGTGCCAGTAGTAGTATTCAGAACTATGGCTACACCTTC	CASSSIQNYGYTF
TRBV10-3	NA	TRBD2	TRBJ2-1	TGTGCCATCAGTGCGACCGCCTTACCGGGACTAGCGGGCCGGAATGAGCAGTTCTTC	CAISATALPGLAGRNEQFF
TRBV5-6	NA	NA	TRBJ1-2	TGTGCCAGCAGCCTTGACAGGACCCCTAACTATGGCTACACCTTC	CASSLDRTPNYGYTF
TRBV7-9	NA	TRBD2	TRBJ2-7	TGTGCCAGCAGCCCCTCGGTTGCGGGAGTTATCTACGAGCAGTACTTC	CASSPSVAGVIYEQYF
TRBV11-1	NA	NA	TRBJ2-5	TGTGCCAGCAGCTTAGAACAGCAAGAGACCCAGTACTTC	CASSLEQQETQYF
TRBV30	NA	TRBD1	TRBJ1-1	TGTGCCTGGAGTGTAAAGGGGGACAGAACGAGGAACACTGAAGCTTTCTTT	CAWSVKGDRTRNTEAFF
TRBV20-1	once	TRBD1	TRBJ1-2	TGCAGTGCTAGTCCAGGGGGACATGGCTACACCTTC	CSASPGGHGYTF
TRBV5-5	NA	NA	TRBJ1-3	TGTGCCAGCAGCTTCGGGGGACTCGGAAACACCATATATTTT	CASSFGGLGNTIYF
TRBV6-1	NA	NA	TRBJ1-6	TGTGCCAGCAGTGAAGCGGCATCACCCCTCCACTTT	CASSEAASPLHF
TRBV20-1	NA	NA	TRBJ2-1	TGCAGTGTTTCGGATGAGCAGTTCTTC	CSVSDEQFF
TRBV7-9	NA	NA	TRBJ1-1	TGTGCCAGCAGCTTAGAGGGGGGGCGAGGCACTGAAGCTTTCTTT	CASSLEGGRGTEAFF
TRBV6-1	NA	TRBD2	TRBJ2-7	TGTGCCAGCAGTGAAGGACTAGCTGCGACCTACGAGCAGTACTTC	CASSEGLAATYEQYF
TRBV5-8	NA	NA	TRBJ2-5	TGTGCCAGCAGCGGCGGAAGGAGGGGTCAAGAGACCCAGTACTTC	CASSGGRRGQETQYF
TRBV6-6	NA	NA	TRBJ1-1	TGTGCCAGCAGTTACTCGAGGCAAGGGAACACTGAAGCTTTCTTT	CASSYSRQGNTEAFF
TRBV4-2	NA	TRBD2	TRBJ2-7	TGTGCCAGCAGCCAGGGACTAGCGGGCTTTAGGACGACCTACGAGCAGTACTTC	CASSQGLAGFRTTYEQYF
TRBV29-1	once	TRBD2	TRBJ2-1	TGCAGCGTCGAGACTAGCGGGATCCTCAATGAGCAGTTCTTC	CSVETSGILNEQFF
TRBV3-1/TRBV3-2	NA	NA	TRBJ2-2	TGTGCCAGCAACCCGAGCGGTGCCGGGGAGCTGTTTTTT	CASNPSGAGELFF